These 6 T cell receptor beta chains were all obtained from the same sample, sequenced in a study of graft-versus-host responses after intestinal transplantation. Their target antigens are unknown. Only in-frame clones appear in the TCRdb table, and some are missing; sequencing was by immunoSEQ multiplex PCR. The table has about 90,000 clones, approximately 95% seen once. The sample here was unstimulated CD8+ T cells sorted from spleen or lymph node cells, taken before transplant. The receptors here all came from a human donor who was the organ donor for an intestinal transplant.

The chain joins TRBV7-8 to TRBJ1-2; D ambiguous. Germline loops: CDR1 SGHVS, CDR2 FQNEAQ. The CDR3 extends over 12 amino acids. Trimming left V 0 bases short and J 9 bases short, with 8 bases between. CDR3 nucleotide sequence: TGTGCCAGCAGCTTAGCGCTCGAGAGCTACACCTTC. Residues: CASSLALESYTF. The complete variable domain, with remaining parts taken from reference TRBV7-8 and TRBJ1-2, reads GAGVSQSPRYKVAKRGQDVALRCDPISGHVSLFWYQQALGQGPEFLTYFQNEAQLDKSGLPSDRFFAERPEGSVSTLKIQRTQQEDSAVYLCASSLALESYTFGSGTRLTVV.

CDR3 bases: TGCGCCAGCAGCCAAGATAACGGGAGGGTTAGGGCAGATACGCAGTATTTT. Encoded protein: CASSQDNGRVRADTQYF. The V gene is TRBV4-3, the J gene TRBJ2-3, with 8 positions matching TRBD2. The CDR3 spans 17 residues. V lost 0 bases and J lost 4; bases outside the gene matches: 9. Germline V lookup: CDR1 LGHNA, CDR2 YSLEER.

V usage is TRBV7-9 and J usage is TRBJ2-1, with D perhaps matching TRBD1 (6 bases). The V gene lost 5 bases and the J gene lost 2 bases, with 16 bases spanning the gap. CDR3 size: 16 residues. Germline lookup yields CDR1 SEHNR and CDR2 FQNEAQ (reference sequence). The CDR3 sequence is CASSPPRSGAYNEQFF. The CDR3, as DNA: TGTGCCAGCAGCCCACCCCGATCAGGGGCCTACAATGAGCAGTTCTTC.

CDR3 coding DNA: TGTGCCAGCAGCCCGGCGGGGTACCAGCAGTACTTC. Its translation is CASSPAGYQQYF. The J gene is TRBJ2-7, the V gene TRBV5-4; D might be TRBD2 (6 bases). Trimming removed 4 bases at V and 8 bases at J, with 13 bases between. From germline, CDR1 is SGHNT and CDR2 YYREEE (reference sequence). This CDR3 contains 12 residues.

The chain uses TRBV27 and TRBJ1-1, with D possibly TRBD1 on 5 matching bases. V shed 5 bases and J shed 5 bases, with 15 bases lying between them. Germline V gene lookup returns CDR1 MNHEY and CDR2 SMNVEV (reference sequence). The CDR3 loop spans 14 amino acids. CDR3: CASSALWGGTEAFF. In nucleotides, the CDR3 is TGTGCCAGCAGTGCCCTATGGGGGGGGACTGAAGCTTTCTTT.

This chain links TRBV6-5 with TRBJ2-1; the D gene is possibly TRBD1 (5 bases). The V and J ends lost 5 bases and 9 bases respectively, with 17 bases between them. Germline lookup yields CDR1 MNHEY and CDR2 SVGAGI. The CDR3 is 14 amino acids. This CDR3 is CASSGAQGLGEQFF. For the CDR3, the DNA is TGTGCCAGCAGTGGAGCTCAGGGTTTGGGTGAGCAGTTCTTC.